This TCR beta chain was obtained from a study of cytomegalovirus exposure and HLA in healthy donors. A multiplex PCR was run with 60 Vbeta primers and 13 Jbeta primers. Clones were sequenced by immunoSEQ multiplex PCR, and TCRdb holds only the in-frame ones, with some missing. The sample has some 140,000 clones; about 80% are singletons. This clone has only one observation. The antigen remains unidentified. Findings and caveats of the study: Versus the roughly 670-donor mean, an Asian-associated ancestry cluster reportedly showed fewer N-insertions in a later analysis. It was taken for granted in presence/absence analyses that sequencing depth across donors was roughly uniform. Earlier analysis found most TCR beta V segments productive about 90% or about 30% of the time.

Per germline, CDR1 MDHEN and CDR2 SYDVKM. The CDR3 is made up of 16 amino acids. V dropped 3 bases and J dropped 2; count of bases not matched to a gene: 8. The chain joins TRBV28 to TRBJ2-7; 9 bases agree with TRBD2. This sequence was found in a man aged 30-40 years in good health and CMV-seropositive. Input material: PBMCs. The CDR3: CASSLGTSRNPYEQYF. CDR3 sequence (DNA): TGTGCCAGCAGTTTGGGGACTAGCAGAAATCCCTACGAGCAGTACTTC.